The present T cell receptor (beta chain) was sequenced within a study of T cells after yellow fever vaccination. Study-wide results and limits: Subsequent booster samples again held most clones from primary vaccination (nearly 98% CD4, 85% to 90% CD8).

This clonotype has a count of ten or more. What it binds is unknown. V was cut by 5 bases and J by 3 bases, with 4 bases left in between. The length of the CDR3 is 10 residues. Germline assignment: CDR1 SQVTM and CDR2 ANQGSEA. A single record per CDR3 protein comes from TCRdb applying MiXCR to the 5' RACE reads. The sample lists around 68,000 distinct CDR3 sequences; 7.3% were seen once. The sample consisted of CD8+ T cells sorted from PBMCs, taken 9 to 11 days after the first yellow fever vaccination. The V gene is TRBV29-1, the J gene TRBJ2-5; unclear D gene. The receptor's source is a man younger than 30 who received the YFV17D yellow fever vaccine. The CDR3 coding sequence is TGCAGCGTTCTCAAAGAGACCCAGTACTTC. It codes for CSVLKETQYF.